This TCR beta chain comes out of a study of CD8 T cells in ankylosing spondylitis. Study findings and constraints: Made up of several highly homologous variants, a TCR beta motif appeared characteristic of ankylosing spondylitis blood. Disease-linked clones bore a CD8+ phenotype, appearing relatively rarely in peripheral blood. It was reported that disease-linked clones were significantly enriched in matched ankylosing spondylitis synovial fluid.

Germline values: CDR1 KGHDR, CDR2 SFDVKD. The CDR3 consists of 13 residues. The V and J ends lost 5 bases and 7 bases respectively, with 11 bases between them. This clonotype was seen at least ten times. Its antigen is still unknown. Quantitative 5'-RACE was performed with molecular barcodes, and it yielded the TCR beta libraries. From the 5' RACE reads, TCRdb called clonotypes with MiXCR, one entry per CDR3 protein. The sample has approximately 550,000 distinct CDR3 sequences, about 12% seen once. The sample was blood, either unsorted or a sorted T cell fraction (not recorded which). The TCR sequence derives from a male donor with ankylosing spondylitis. The gene calls are TRBV24-1 and TRBJ1-5; D ambiguous. The CDR3 protein is CATSVSTGQPQHF. The CDR3 DNA is TGTGCCACCAGTGTGTCCACCGGACAGCCCCAGCATTTT.